This TCR beta chain was identified during a study of T cell responses to AZD1222 COVID-19 vaccine. General study results and limits: Elevations in Spike-specific TCR breadth and depth followed administration of two AZD1222 doses. None of the repertoires were sampled until the peak T cell response had passed.

V dropped 4 bases and J dropped 2 bases, with 12 bases sitting between them. Germline CDR1 and CDR2: SGHRS and YFSETQ. The CDR3 contains 14 residues. Sequenced by immunoSEQ multiplex PCR; TCRdb stores in-frame clones only, minus some. The table records roughly 120,000 clones, approximately 86% of them present only once. Remarks on this clone: What it binds is not known.

This sequence originates from an adult in good health. The sample consisted of peripheral blood, taken on day 0 of AZD1222 vaccination. This chain links TRBV5-1 with TRBJ2-5, with D possibly TRBD2 on 5 matching bases. The CDR3, as DNA: TGCGCCAGCAGCGATGGACGGGGACAAGAGACCCAGTACTTC. Translation gives CASSDGRGQETQYF.